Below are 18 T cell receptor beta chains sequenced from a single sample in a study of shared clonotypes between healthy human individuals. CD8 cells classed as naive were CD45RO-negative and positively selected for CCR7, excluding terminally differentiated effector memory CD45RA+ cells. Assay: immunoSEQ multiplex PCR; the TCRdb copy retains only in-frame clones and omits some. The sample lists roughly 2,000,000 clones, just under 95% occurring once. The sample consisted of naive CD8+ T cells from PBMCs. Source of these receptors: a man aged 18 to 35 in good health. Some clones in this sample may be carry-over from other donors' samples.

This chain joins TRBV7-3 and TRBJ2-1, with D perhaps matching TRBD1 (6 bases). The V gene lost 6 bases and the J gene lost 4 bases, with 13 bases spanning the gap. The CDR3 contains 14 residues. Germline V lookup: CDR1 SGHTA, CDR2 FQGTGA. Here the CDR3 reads CASRNGTLYNEQFF. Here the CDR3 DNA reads TGTGCCAGCAGGAACGGGACACTTTACAATGAGCAGTTCTTC.

CDR3 bases: TGCGCCAGCAGCCCTCTGAGCGGGGCCAACACCGGGGAGCTGTTTTTT. Protein sequence: CASSPLSGANTGELFF. The J gene is TRBJ2-2, the V gene TRBV4-1; 7 bases are a match to TRBD2. The CDR3 runs 16 residues. Germline-derived CDR1 and CDR2 are MGHRA and YSYEKL. Losses at the gene ends were 4 bases for V and 2 bases for J; bases not matched to a gene: 7.

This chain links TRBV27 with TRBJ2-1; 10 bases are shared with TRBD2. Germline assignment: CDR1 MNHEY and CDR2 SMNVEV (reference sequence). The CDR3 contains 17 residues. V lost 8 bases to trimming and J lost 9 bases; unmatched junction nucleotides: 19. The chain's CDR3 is CASGGRGLAGVEGEQFF. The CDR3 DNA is TGTGCCAGCGGAGGGCGGGGGCTAGCGGGAGTAGAGGGTGAGCAGTTCTTC.

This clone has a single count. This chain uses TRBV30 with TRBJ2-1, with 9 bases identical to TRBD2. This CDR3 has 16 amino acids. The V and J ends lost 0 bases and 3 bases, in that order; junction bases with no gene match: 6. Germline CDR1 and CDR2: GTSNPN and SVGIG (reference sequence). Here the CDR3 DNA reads TGTGCCTGGAGTGTAGGGGCTAGCGGGGTCTACAATGAGCAGTTCTTC. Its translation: CAWSVGASGVYNEQFF. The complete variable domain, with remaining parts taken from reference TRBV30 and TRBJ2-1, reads SQTIHQWPATLVQPVGSPLSLECTVEGTSNPNLYWYRQAAGRGLQLLFYSVGIGQISSEVPQNLSASRPQDRQFILSSKKLLLSDSGFYLCAWSVGASGVYNEQFFGPGTRLTVL.

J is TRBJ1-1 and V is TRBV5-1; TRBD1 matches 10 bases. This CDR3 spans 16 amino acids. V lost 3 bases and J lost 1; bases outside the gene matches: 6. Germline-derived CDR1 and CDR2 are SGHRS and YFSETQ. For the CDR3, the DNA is TGCGCCAGCAGCTGGGACAGGGGTTTCGGGAACACTGAAGCTTTCTTT. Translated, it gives CASSWDRGFGNTEAFF.

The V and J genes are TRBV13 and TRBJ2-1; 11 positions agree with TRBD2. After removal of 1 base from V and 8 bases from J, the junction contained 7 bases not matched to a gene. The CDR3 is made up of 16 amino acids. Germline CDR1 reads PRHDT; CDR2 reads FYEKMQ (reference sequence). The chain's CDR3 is CASSLEGTSGGYEQFF. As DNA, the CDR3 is TGTGCCAGCAGCTTAGAAGGGACTAGCGGCGGCTATGAGCAGTTCTTC.

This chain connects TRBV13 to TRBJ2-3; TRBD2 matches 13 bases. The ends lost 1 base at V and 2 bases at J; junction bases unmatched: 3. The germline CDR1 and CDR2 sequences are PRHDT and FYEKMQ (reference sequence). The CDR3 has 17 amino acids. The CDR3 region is CASSLEGLAGSTDTQYF. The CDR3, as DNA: TGTGCCAGCAGCTTAGAGGGACTAGCGGGATCCACAGATACGCAGTATTTT.

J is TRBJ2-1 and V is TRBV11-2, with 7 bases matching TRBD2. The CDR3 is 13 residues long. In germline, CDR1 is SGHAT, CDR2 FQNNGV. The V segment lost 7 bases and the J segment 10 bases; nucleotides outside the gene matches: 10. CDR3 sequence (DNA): TGTGCCAGCAACCCGACTAGCTTCCGCGAGCAGTTCTTC. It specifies CASNPTSFREQFF.

DNA for the CDR3: TGCGCCAGCAGCCAAGACTTGCGATGGGAGGAGCTGTTTTTT. Encoded protein: CASSQDLRWEELFF. This chain links TRBV4-1 with TRBJ2-2; D call uncertain. CDR3 length: 14 residues. The ends were cut back, 0 bases at V and 10 bases at J, with 12 bases in the middle. Germline V gene lookup returns CDR1 MGHRA and CDR2 YSYEKL.

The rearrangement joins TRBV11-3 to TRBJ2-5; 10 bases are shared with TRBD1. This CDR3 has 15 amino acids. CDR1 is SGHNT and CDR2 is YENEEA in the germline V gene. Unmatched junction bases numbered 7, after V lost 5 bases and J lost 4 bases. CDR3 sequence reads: CASSPKTGGSETQYF. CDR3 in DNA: TGTGCCAGCAGCCCAAAGACAGGGGGCTCAGAGACCCAGTACTTC. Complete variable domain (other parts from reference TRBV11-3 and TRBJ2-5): EAGVVQSPRYKIIEKKQPVAFWCNPISGHNTLYWYLQNLGQGPELLIRYENEEAVDDSQLPKDRFSAERLKGVDSTLKIQPAELGDSAVYLCASSPKTGGSETQYFGPGTRLLVL.

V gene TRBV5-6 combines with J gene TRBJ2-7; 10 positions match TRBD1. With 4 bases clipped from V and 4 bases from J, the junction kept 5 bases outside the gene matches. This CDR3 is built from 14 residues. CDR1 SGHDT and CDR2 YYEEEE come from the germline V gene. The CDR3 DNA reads TGTGCCAGCAGCAGGGACAGGGGAGGATACGAGCAGTACTTC. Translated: CASSRDRGGYEQYF. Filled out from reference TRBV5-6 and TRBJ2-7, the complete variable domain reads DAGVTQSPTHLIKTRGQQVTLRCSPKSGHDTVSWYQQALGQGPQFIFQYYEEEERQRGNFPDRFSGHQFPNYSSELNVNALLLGDSALYLCASSRDRGGYEQYFGPGTRLTVT.

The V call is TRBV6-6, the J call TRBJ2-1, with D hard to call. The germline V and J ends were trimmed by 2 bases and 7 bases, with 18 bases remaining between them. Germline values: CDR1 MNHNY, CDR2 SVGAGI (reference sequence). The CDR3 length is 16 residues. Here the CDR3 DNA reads TGTGCCAGCAGTTACGGTCTTAGAACGGCTGTGAATGAGCAGTTCTTC. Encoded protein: CASSYGLRTAVNEQFF.

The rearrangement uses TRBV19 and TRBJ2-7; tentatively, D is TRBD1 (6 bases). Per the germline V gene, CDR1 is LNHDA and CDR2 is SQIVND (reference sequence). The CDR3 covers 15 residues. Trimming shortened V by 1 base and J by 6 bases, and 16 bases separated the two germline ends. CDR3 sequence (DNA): TGTGCCAGTAGTATAGCCGCCGGGACATATTCCGAGCAGTACTTC. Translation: CASSIAAGTYSEQYF.

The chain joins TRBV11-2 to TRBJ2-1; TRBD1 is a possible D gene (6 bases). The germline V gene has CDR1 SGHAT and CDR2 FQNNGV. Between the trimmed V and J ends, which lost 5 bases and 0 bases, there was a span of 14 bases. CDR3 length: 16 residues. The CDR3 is CASSPGAFSSYNEQFF. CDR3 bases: TGTGCCAGCAGCCCAGGGGCGTTTAGCTCCTACAATGAGCAGTTCTTC.

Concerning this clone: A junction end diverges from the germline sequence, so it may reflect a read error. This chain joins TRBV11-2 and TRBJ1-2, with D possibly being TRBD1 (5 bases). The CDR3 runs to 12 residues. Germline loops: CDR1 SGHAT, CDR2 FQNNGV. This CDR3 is CASSPMRGLRSF. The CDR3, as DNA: TGTGCCAGCAGCCCGATGAGGGGACTTCGATCCTTC.

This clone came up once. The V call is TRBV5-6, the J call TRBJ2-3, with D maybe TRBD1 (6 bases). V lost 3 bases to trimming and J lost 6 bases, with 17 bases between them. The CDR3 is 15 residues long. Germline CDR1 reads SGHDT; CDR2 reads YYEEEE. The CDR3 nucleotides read TGTGCCAGCAGCTCTAACAGGGAACCAGCTGATACGCAGTATTTT. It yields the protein CASSSNREPADTQYF.

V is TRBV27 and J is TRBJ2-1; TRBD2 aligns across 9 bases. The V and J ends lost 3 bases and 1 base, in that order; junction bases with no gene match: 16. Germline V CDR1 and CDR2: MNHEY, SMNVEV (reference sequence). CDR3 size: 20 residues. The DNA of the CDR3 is TGTGCCAGCAGTTTGGATGGGGAGGCGGGAGGGCCCGGGTCCTACAATGAGCAGTTCTTC. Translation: CASSLDGEAGGPGSYNEQFF.

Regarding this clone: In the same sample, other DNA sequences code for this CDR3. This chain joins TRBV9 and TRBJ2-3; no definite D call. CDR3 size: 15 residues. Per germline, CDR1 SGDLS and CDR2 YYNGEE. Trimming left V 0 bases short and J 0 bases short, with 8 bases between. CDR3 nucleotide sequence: TGTGCCAGCAGCGTAGGTTCGGGTAGCACAGATACGCAGTATTTT. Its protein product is CASSVGSGSTDTQYF. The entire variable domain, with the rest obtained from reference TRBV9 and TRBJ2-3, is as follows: DSGVTQTPKHLITATGQRVTLRCSPRSGDLSVYWYQQSLDQGLQFLIQYYNGEERAKGNILERFSAQQFPDLHSELNLSSLELGDSALYFCASSVGSGSTDTQYFGPGTRLTVL.